This TCR beta chain was sequenced in a study of blood T cells in healthy people across ages. On the study more broadly: For every two T cells, template switching captured about one barcoded beta molecule. Overall study findings and caveats: Per million T cells, the diversity of TCR beta decreased roughly linearly as age advanced.

Concerning this clonotype: Its target is not known.

This CDR3 has 15 residues. Trimming removed 3 bases from V and 3 bases from J; junction bases left unmatched: 8. Germline V gene lookup returns CDR1 LGHNA and CDR2 YSLEER. A second about 7 to 11 cycle PCR used barcoded and J-beta primers. Tags on each cDNA molecule came from a template-switch adaptor with 12 random nucleotides. TCRdb redid the calling of the 5' RACE reads with MiXCR, one entry per CDR3 protein. The data hold 800,000 or so distinct CDR3 sequences, with under 80% observed a single time. The draw of peripheral blood yielded 8.5 to 10 milliliters from each donor. Sequencing used blood. The TCR originated in a man aged 30-40 years in good health. The V gene is TRBV4-3, the J gene TRBJ2-7, with 7 bases matching TRBD2. The CDR3 protein is CASSHTRTSIYEQYF. The DNA for the CDR3 is TGCGCCAGCAGCCATACTAGGACTAGTATCTACGAGCAGTACTTC.